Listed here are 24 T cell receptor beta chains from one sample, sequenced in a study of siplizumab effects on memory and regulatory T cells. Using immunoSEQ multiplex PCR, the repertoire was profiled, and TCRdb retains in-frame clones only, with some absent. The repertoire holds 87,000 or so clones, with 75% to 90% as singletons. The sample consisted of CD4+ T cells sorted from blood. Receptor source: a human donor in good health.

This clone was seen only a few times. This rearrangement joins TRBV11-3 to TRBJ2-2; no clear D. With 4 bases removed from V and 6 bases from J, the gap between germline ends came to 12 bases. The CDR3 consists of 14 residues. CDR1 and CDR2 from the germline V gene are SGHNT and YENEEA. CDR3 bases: TGTGCCAGCAGCTCCAATAGCCCCTCCGGGGAGCTGTTTTTT. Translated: CASSSNSPSGELFF.

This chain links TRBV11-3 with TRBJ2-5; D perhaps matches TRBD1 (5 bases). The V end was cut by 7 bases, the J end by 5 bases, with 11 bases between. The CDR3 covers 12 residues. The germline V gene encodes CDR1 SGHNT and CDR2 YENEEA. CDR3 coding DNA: TGTGCCAGCACCGGGCAGGGTGAGACCCAGTACTTC. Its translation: CASTGQGETQYF.

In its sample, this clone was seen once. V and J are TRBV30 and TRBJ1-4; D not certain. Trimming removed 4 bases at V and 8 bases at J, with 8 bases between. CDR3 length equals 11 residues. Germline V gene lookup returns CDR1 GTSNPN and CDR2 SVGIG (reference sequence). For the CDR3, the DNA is TGTGCCTGGATCAAGGGAGAAAAACTGTTTTTT. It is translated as CAWIKGEKLFF.

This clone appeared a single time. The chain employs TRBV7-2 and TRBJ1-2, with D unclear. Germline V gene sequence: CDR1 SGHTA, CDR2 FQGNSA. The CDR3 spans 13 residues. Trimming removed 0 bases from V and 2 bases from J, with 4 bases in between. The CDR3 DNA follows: TGTGCCAGCAGCTTAGCAAGCAACTATGGCTACACCTTC. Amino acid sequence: CASSLASNYGYTF.

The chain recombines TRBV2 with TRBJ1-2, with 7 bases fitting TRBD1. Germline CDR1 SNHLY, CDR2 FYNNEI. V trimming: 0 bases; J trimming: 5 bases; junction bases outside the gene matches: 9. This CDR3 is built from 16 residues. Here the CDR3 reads CASSEALPGQTYGYTF. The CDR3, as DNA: TGTGCCAGCAGTGAAGCTCTTCCGGGACAGACTTATGGCTACACCTTC.

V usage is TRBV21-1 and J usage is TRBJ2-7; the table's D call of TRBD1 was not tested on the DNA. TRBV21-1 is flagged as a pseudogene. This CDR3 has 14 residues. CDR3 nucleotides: TGTGCCAGCAGCTCGCCGACGGCAGGGATCGAGCAGTACTTC. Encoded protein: CASSSPTAGIEQYF.

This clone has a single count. The CDR3 is CASSQGGGRLSHEKLFF. DNA for the CDR3: TGTGCCAGCAGTCAGGGAGGAGGGCGACTAAGTCATGAAAAACTGTTTTTT. V is TRBV28 and J is TRBJ1-4, with D possibly being TRBD1 (5 bases). Trimming took 5 bases from V and 6 from J, leaving 22 bases between them. Per the germline V gene, CDR1 is MDHEN and CDR2 is SYDVKM. This CDR3 comprises 17 residues.

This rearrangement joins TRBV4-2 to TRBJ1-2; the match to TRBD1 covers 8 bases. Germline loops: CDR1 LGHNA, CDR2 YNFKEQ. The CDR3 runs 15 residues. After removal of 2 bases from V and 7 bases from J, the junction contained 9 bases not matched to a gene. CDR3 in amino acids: CASSQPDRETSGYTF. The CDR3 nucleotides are TGTGCCAGCAGCCAACCGGACAGGGAGACTTCTGGCTACACCTTC.

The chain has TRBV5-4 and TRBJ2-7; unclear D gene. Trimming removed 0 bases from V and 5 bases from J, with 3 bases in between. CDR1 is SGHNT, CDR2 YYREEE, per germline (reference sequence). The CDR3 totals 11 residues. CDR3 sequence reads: CASSLGDEQYF. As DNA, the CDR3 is TGTGCCAGCAGCTTGGGGGACGAGCAGTACTTC.

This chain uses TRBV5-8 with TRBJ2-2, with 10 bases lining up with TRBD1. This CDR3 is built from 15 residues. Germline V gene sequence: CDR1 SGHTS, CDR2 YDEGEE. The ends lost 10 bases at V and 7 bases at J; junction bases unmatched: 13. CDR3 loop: CAGVRTGGSVGELFF. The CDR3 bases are TGTGCCGGCGTCCGGACAGGGGGATCGGTCGGGGAGCTGTTTTTT.

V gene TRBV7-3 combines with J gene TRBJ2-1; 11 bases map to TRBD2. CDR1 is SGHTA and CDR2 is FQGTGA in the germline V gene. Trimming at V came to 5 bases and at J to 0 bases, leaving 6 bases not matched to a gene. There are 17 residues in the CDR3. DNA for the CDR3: TGTGCCAGCAGCCCGACGGGACTAGCGGACTCCTACAATGAGCAGTTCTTC. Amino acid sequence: CASSPTGLADSYNEQFF.

The CDR3 DNA is TGTGCCAGCAGCCAAGGGGGCGGCCCCACAGATACGCAGTATTTT. Translated, it gives CASSQGGGPTDTQYF. The genes are TRBV4-2 and TRBJ2-3, with D possibly matching TRBD1 (5 bases). Germline loops: CDR1 LGHNA, CDR2 YNFKEQ. The germline V and J ends were trimmed by 1 base and 2 bases, with 10 bases remaining between them. The CDR3 runs to 15 residues.

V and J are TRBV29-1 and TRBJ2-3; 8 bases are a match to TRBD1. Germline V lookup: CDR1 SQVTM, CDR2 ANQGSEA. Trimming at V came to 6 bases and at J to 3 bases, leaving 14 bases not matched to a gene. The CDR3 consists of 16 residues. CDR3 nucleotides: TGCAGCGTCAGGGAAGGATGGGACAGGACTACAGATACGCAGTATTTT. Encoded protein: CSVREGWDRTTDTQYF.

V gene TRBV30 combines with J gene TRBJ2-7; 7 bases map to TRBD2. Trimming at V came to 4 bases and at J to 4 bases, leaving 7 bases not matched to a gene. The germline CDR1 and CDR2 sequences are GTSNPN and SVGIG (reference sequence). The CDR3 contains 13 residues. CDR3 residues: CAWNRGSFYEQYF. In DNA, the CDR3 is TGTGCCTGGAATCGCGGGAGTTTTTACGAGCAGTACTTC.

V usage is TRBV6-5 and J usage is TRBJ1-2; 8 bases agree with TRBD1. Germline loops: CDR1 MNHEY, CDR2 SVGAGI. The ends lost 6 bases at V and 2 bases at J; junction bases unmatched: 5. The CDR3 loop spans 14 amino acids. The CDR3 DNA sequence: TGTGCCAGCAGCCCGGGACAGGCGAACTATGGCTACACCTTC. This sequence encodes CASSPGQANYGYTF.

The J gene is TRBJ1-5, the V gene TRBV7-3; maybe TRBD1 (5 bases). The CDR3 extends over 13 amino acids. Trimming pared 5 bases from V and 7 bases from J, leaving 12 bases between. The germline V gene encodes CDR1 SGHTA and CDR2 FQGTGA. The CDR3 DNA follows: TGTGCCAGCAGCCGGGACGTCGGGCAGCCCCAGCATTTT. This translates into CASSRDVGQPQHF.

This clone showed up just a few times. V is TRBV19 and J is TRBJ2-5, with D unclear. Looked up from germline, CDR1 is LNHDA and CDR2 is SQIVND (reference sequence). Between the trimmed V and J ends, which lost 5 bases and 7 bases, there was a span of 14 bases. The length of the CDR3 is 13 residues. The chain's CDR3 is CASSVTSDGTQYF. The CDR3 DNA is TGTGCCAGTAGTGTCACATCAGACGGGACCCAGTACTTC.

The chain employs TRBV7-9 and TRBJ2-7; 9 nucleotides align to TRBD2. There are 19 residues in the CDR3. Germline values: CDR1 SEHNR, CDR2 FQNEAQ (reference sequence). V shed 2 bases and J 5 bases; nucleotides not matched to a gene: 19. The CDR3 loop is CASSLSLVSGSIRDDEQYF. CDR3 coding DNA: TGTGCCAGCAGCTTAAGCCTAGTTAGCGGGAGTATTAGGGACGACGAGCAGTACTTC.

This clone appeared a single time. CDR3 in amino acids: CASRSGRAGLADTQYF. CDR3 coding DNA: TGTGCCAGCAGATCCGGGAGGGCTGGTTTGGCAGATACGCAGTATTTT. The V call is TRBV7-8, the J call TRBJ2-3; TRBD2 agrees at 8 bases. V was pared by 6 bases and J by 4 bases, with 12 bases of the junction left unmatched. Germline V gene data show CDR1 as SGHVS and CDR2 as FQNEAQ. The CDR3 has 16 residues.

The CDR3 region has the DNA TGTGCCTGGAGTGTAACGGGACAGGGGGTTCGTGGCTACACCTTC. Translation gives CAWSVTGQGVRGYTF. V gene TRBV30 combines with J gene TRBJ1-2, with 11 positions matching TRBD1. Losses at the gene ends were 0 bases for V and 7 bases for J; bases not matched to a gene: 7. Germline V gene sequence: CDR1 GTSNPN, CDR2 SVGIG (reference sequence). The CDR3 length is 15 residues. Variable domain in full (rest from reference TRBV30 and TRBJ1-2): SQTIHQWPATLVQPVGSPLSLECTVEGTSNPNLYWYRQAAGRGLQLLFYSVGIGQISSEVPQNLSASRPQDRQFILSSKKLLLSDSGFYLCAWSVTGQGVRGYTFGSGTRLTVV.

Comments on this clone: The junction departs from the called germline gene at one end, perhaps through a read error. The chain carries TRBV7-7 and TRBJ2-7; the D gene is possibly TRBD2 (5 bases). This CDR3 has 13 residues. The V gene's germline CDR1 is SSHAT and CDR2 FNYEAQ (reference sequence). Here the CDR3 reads CASSLAEGYEQYF. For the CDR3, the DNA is TGTGCTAGCAGCTTAGCTGAGGGCTACGAGCAGTACTTC.

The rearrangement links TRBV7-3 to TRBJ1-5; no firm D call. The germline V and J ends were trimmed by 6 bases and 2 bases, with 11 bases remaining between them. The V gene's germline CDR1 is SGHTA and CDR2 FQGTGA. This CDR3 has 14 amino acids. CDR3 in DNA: TGTGCCAGCAGTTCTCCCCCAGGCAATCAGCCCCAGCATTTT. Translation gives CASSSPPGNQPQHF.

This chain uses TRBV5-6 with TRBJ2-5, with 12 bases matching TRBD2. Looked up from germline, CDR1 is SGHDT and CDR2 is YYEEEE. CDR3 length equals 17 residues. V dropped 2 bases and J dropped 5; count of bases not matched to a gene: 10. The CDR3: CASSFRASGRAEETQYF. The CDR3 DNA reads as TGTGCCAGCAGCTTTCGGGCTAGCGGGAGGGCCGAGGAGACCCAGTACTTC.

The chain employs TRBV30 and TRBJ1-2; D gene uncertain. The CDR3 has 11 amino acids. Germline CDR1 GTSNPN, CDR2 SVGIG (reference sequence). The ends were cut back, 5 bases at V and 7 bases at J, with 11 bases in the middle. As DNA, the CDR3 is TGTGCCTGGGTATATCGTCTTGGCTACACCTTC. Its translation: CAWVYRLGYTF.